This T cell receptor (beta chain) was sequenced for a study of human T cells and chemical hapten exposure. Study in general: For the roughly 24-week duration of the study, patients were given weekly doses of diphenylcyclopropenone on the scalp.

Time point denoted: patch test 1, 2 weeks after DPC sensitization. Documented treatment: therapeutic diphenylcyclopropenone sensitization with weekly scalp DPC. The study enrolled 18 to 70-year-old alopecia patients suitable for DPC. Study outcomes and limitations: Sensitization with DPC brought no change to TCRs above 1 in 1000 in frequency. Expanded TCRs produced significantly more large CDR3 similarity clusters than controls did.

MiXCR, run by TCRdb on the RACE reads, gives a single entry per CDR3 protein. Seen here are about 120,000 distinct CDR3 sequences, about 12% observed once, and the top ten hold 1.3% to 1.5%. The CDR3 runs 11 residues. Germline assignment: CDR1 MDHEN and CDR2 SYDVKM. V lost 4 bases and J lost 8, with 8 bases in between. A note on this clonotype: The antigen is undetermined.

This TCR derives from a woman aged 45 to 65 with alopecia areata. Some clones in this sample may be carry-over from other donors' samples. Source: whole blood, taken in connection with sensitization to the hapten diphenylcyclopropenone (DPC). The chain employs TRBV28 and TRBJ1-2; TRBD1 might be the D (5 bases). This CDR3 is CASSWQGGYTF. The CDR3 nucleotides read TGTGCCAGCAGTTGGCAGGGAGGCTACACCTTC.